A single sample is the source of the 15 T cell receptor beta chains below, sequenced in a study of blood T cell repertoires in COVID-19. Method: immunoSEQ multiplex PCR; TCRdb's copy keeps in-frame clones and lacks some. The sample records more than 35,000 clones, about nine tenths being singletons. The sequencing input was peripheral blood. The receptors come from a man in his 60s with acute or convalescent COVID-19.

This clone was counted once. The chain recombines TRBV5-5 with TRBJ1-2; the D gene is possibly TRBD1 (6 bases). CDR1 and CDR2 from the germline V gene are SGHKS and YYEKEE (reference sequence). V lost 3 bases and J 4 bases, leaving 10 bases between the germline ends. This CDR3 is 13 amino acids long. For the CDR3, the DNA is TGTGCCAGCAGCTATCCAGGGGTCTATGGCTACACCTTC. It is translated as CASSYPGVYGYTF.

This clone has only one observation. This rearrangement joins TRBV10-3 to TRBJ2-3; D uncertain. This CDR3 contains 11 residues. Germline-derived CDR1 and CDR2 are ENHRY and SYGVKD. Trimming took 4 bases from V and 6 from J, leaving 5 bases between them. CDR3 nucleotides: TGTGCCATCAGTGCTGAGGATACGCAGTATTTT. As protein: CAISAEDTQYF.

This clone has a handful of counts. The genes are TRBV5-4 and TRBJ2-5; the match to TRBD1 covers 8 bases. Trimming took 0 bases from V and 1 from J; bases not matched to a gene: 2. This CDR3 has 15 residues. Germline loops: CDR1 SGHNT, CDR2 YYREEE (reference sequence). The CDR3 region is CASSLDRGSQETQYF. CDR3 DNA sequence: TGTGCCAGCAGCTTGGACAGGGGGTCCCAAGAGACCCAGTACTTC.

The chain recombines TRBV6-2 or TRBV6-3 with TRBJ1-1; 7 bases map to TRBD1. The V and J ends lost 5 bases and 1 base, in that order; junction bases with no gene match: 7. This CDR3 is built from 15 residues. From germline, CDR1 is MNHEY and CDR2 SVGEGT. CDR3 loop: CASSTQGFSNTEAFF. In DNA form, the CDR3 reads TGTGCCAGCAGTACACAGGGGTTTTCGAACACTGAAGCTTTCTTT.

V usage is TRBV19 and J usage is TRBJ1-2; TRBD1 agrees at 8 bases. The CDR3 covers 13 residues. The ends lost 7 bases at V and 3 bases at J; junction bases unmatched: 4. Germline CDR1 and CDR2: LNHDA and SQIVND (reference sequence). CDR3 DNA: TGTGCCAGTACCCCGGGACAGGACTATGGCTACACCTTC. Protein product: CASTPGQDYGYTF.

The chain uses TRBV9 and TRBJ2-2; D might be TRBD2 (6 bases). The germline V gene has CDR1 SGDLS and CDR2 YYNGEE. There are 17 residues in the CDR3. The V end was cut by 6 bases, the J end by 3 bases, with 21 bases between. CDR3 coding DNA: TGTGCCAGCAACCCCCGGGACTCCAAACGATACACCGGGGAGCTGTTTTTT. It is translated as CASNPRDSKRYTGELFF. The complete variable domain, with remaining parts taken from reference TRBV9 and TRBJ2-2, reads DSGVTQTPKHLITATGQRVTLRCSPRSGDLSVYWYQQSLDQGLQFLIQYYNGEERAKGNILERFSAQQFPDLHSELNLSSLELGDSALYFCASNPRDSKRYTGELFFGEGSRLTVL.

The genes are TRBV5-1 and TRBJ2-5, with 8 bases lining up with TRBD1. This CDR3 spans 15 amino acids. The trim removed 3 bases at V and 5 bases at J, leaving 9 bases unmatched. In germline, CDR1 is SGHRS, CDR2 YFSETQ. The CDR3 loop is CASSSGQGRVETQYF. CDR3 bases: TGCGCCAGCAGCTCCGGACAGGGTAGAGTTGAGACCCAGTACTTC. The whole variable domain, filled in from reference TRBV5-1 and TRBJ2-5, reads KAGVTQTPRYLIKTRGQQVTLSCSPISGHRSVSWYQQTPGQGLQFLFEYFSETQRNKGNFPGRFSGRQFSNSRSEMNVSTLELGDSALYLCASSSGQGRVETQYFGPGTRLLVL.

The V gene is TRBV5-4, the J gene TRBJ2-5; D ambiguous. V lost 0 bases to trimming and J lost 2 bases, with 11 bases between them. This CDR3 has 15 amino acids. CDR1 is SGHNT, CDR2 YYREEE, per germline (reference sequence). The CDR3 region has the DNA TGTGCCAGCAGCTTGGCGGCAGGAACTCAAGAGACCCAGTACTTC. Residues: CASSLAAGTQETQYF.

The rearrangement links TRBV2 to TRBJ1-6, with a possible D match to TRBD1 (6 bases). V was cut by 6 bases and J by 5 bases, with 14 bases left in between. The germline V gene has CDR1 SNHLY and CDR2 FYNNEI. The CDR3 is made up of 15 amino acids. The CDR3, as DNA: TGTGCCAGCAGGATACAGGGAGGGAATAATTCACCCCTCCACTTT. Translation: CASRIQGGNNSPLHF. Drawing the rest from reference TRBV2 and TRBJ1-6, the complete variable domain is EPEVTQTPSHQVTQMGQEVILRCVPISNHLYFYWYRQILGQKVEFLVSFYNNEISEKSEIFDDQFSVERPDGSNFTLKIRSTKLEDSAMYFCASRIQGGNNSPLHFGNGTRLTVT.

CDR3 nucleotide sequence: TGTGCCAGCTCGGTGGGCATGAACACTGAAGCTTTCTTT. It codes for CASSVGMNTEAFF. V and J are TRBV5-4 and TRBJ1-1, with no clear D. Germline V gene data show CDR1 as SGHNT and CDR2 as YYREEE (reference sequence). There are 13 residues in the CDR3. V lost 7 bases, J lost 0 bases, and 10 bases lay in between.

This clone has more than one count but fewer than ten. This chain links TRBV19 with TRBJ2-7; D possibly corresponds to TRBD2 (6 bases). Per the germline V gene, CDR1 is LNHDA and CDR2 is SQIVND (reference sequence). The CDR3 is 16 residues long. Trimming took off 3 bases at V and 5 bases at J, with 20 bases between the two ends. The CDR3 DNA sequence: TGTGCCAGTAGTATTGTTGGCGGGAACGCCGACCACGAGCAGTACGTC. Its protein is CASSIVGGNADHEQYV.

The V gene is TRBV29-1, the J gene TRBJ2-5; a weak D match, TRBD1 (6 bases). Trimming left V 3 bases short and J 5 bases short, with 13 bases between. The germline V gene has CDR1 SQVTM and CDR2 ANQGSEA. The length of the CDR3 is 13 residues. Here the CDR3 reads CSVEFRGGETQYF. CDR3 nucleotide sequence: TGCAGCGTTGAGTTCAGGGGTGGGGAGACCCAGTACTTC. Complete variable domain (other parts from reference TRBV29-1 and TRBJ2-5): SAVISQKPSRDICQRGTSLTIQCQVDSQVTMMFWYRQQPGQSLTLIATANQGSEATYESGFVIDKFPISRPNLTFSTLTVSNMSPEDSSIYLCSVEFRGGETQYFGPGTRLLVL.

The gene calls are TRBV30 and TRBJ2-7, with a tentative D call TRBD1 (5 bases). Between the trimmed V and J ends, which lost 2 bases and 1 base, there was a span of 9 bases. Germline V gene sequence: CDR1 GTSNPN, CDR2 SVGIG (reference sequence). The length of the CDR3 is 13 residues. The CDR3 DNA reads TGTGCCTGGAGTCTGGGGCAGTCCTACGAGCAGTACGTC. Protein product: CAWSLGQSYEQYV.

CDR3 in DNA: TGTGCCAGCAGTCACCGCGGACTAGCGGGACACAATGAGCAGTTCTTC. This gives the protein CASSHRGLAGHNEQFF. The rearrangement uses TRBV6-2 or TRBV6-3 and TRBJ2-1; 12 nucleotides agree with TRBD2. The CDR3 consists of 16 residues. Looked up from germline, CDR1 is MNHEY and CDR2 is SVGEGT. V lost 5 bases, J lost 5 bases, and 7 bases stayed unmatched.

The chain links TRBV4-1 to TRBJ1-1; 7 positions agree with TRBD1. CDR1 is MGHRA and CDR2 is YSYEKL in the germline V gene. This CDR3 region has 15 residues. The V gene end was trimmed by 0 bases and the J gene end by 1 base; junction bases not matched to a gene: 2. CDR3 coding DNA: TGCGCCAGCAGCCAAGATCGGACAGGGAACACTGAAGCTTTCTTT. Translating it yields CASSQDRTGNTEAFF.